The source of this TCR beta chain is a study of CD8+ T cells in alopecia areata. Notes on the study in general: Between patients, shared TCR sequences were less clear than in mice. This was possibly due in part to HLA diversity in the patient population. Lesional scalp displayed greater clonality than normal scalp, most notably in alopecia totalis/universalis.

It was cDNA, reverse transcribed from extracted RNA, that served as the sequencing template. TCRdb keeps only in-frame clones here, not all; method: immunoSEQ multiplex PCR. The sample shows 250,000 to 350,000 clones, 60% of them seen only once. In the case of this clone: Its antigen remains unknown. Sequence at one end of the junction differs from germline and may be a read error.

The treatment was: oral pan-JAK inhibitor, 5-10 mg twice daily. Alopecia areata patients gave lesional scalp punch biopsies and peripheral blood samples. The source was CD4+ T cells sorted from blood, collected at roughly week 52, from a patient treated with tofacitinib. The receptor comes from a human donor with alopecia areata.

The CDR3: CAISKSSGVSYEQYF. The CDR3 nucleotides are TGTGCCATCAGTAAGTCCAGCGGGGTCTCCTACGAGCAGTACTTC. The chain uses TRBV10-3 and TRBJ2-7, with TRBD2 matching over 7 bases. The CDR3 has 15 amino acids. Germline V lookup: CDR1 ENHRY, CDR2 SYGVKD.